This TCR beta chain stems from a study of Ad26.COV2.S vaccination and SARS-CoV-2 variants. Study observations and caveats: Analyses of TCR breadth and depth may have underestimated total T cell responses. Post-vaccination spike-specific CD8+ and CD4+ T cell responses reportedly had substantial breadth. Measurement of non-spike TCR breadth gave similar results in vaccine and placebo recipients.

The treatment: roughly 18 received Ad26.COV2.S at low or high dose, single or two shots; about 5 received placebo; per-sample allocation not given. Sampling took place 63 days after the first vaccine or placebo injection. Clones were read by immunoSEQ multiplex PCR, and TCRdb kept only the in-frame ones, dropping some. Altogether 300,000 to 350,000 clones are present, 70% to 90% being singletons, with the ten largest covering 1.5% to 2.5%. In regard to this clone: The antigen is unknown.

This clonotype originated in a person between 18 and 65 years old who received the Ad26.COV2.S COVID-19 vaccine or a placebo. The sequences come from peripheral blood, collected in a trial of Ad26.COV2.S vaccine versus placebo.

CDR3: CASSPRTNTEAFF. The CDR3, as DNA: TGTGCCAGCAGCCCTCGCACCAACACTGAAGCTTTCTTT. The V call is TRBV7-2, the J call TRBJ1-1; no clear D. The CDR3 consists of 13 residues. Germline lookup yields CDR1 SGHTA and CDR2 FQGNSA. The germline V and J ends were trimmed by 5 bases and 2 bases, with 9 bases remaining between them. The whole variable domain, filled in from reference TRBV7-2 and TRBJ1-1, reads GAGVSQSPSNKVTEKGKDVELRCDPISGHTALYWYRQSLGQGLEFLIYFQGNSAPDKSGLPSDRFSAERTGGSVSTLTIQRTQQEDSAVYLCASSPRTNTEAFFGQGTRLTVV.